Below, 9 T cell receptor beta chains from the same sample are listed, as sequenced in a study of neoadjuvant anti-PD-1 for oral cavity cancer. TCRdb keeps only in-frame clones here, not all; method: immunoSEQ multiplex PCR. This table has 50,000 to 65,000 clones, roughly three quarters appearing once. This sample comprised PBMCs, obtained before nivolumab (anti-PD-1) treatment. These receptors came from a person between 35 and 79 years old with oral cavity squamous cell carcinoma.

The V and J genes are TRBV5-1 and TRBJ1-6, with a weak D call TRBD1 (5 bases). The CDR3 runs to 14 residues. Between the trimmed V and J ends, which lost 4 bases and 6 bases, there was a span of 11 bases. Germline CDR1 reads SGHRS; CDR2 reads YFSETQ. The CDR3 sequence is CASSGGTTNSPLHF. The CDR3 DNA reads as TGCGCCAGCAGCGGGGGGACCACTAATTCACCCCTCCACTTT.

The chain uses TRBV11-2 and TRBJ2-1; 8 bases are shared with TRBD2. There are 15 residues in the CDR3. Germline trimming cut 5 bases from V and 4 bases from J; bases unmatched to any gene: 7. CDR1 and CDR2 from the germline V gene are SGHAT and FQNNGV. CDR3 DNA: TGTGCCAGCAGCACCCGGACTAGCTTTTACAATGAGCAGTTCTTC. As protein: CASSTRTSFYNEQFF.

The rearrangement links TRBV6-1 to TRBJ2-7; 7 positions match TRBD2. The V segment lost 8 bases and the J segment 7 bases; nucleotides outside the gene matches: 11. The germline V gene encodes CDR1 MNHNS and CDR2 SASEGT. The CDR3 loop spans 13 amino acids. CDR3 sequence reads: CASEGSRAGEQYF. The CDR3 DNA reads TGTGCCAGCGAGGGGTCGAGAGCGGGAGAGCAGTACTTC.

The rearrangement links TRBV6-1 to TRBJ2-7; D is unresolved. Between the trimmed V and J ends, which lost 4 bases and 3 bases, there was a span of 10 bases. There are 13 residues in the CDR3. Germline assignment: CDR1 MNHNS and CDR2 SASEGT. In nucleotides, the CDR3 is TGTGCCAGCAGTGCAATGGACGGCTACGAGCAGTACTTC. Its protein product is CASSAMDGYEQYF.

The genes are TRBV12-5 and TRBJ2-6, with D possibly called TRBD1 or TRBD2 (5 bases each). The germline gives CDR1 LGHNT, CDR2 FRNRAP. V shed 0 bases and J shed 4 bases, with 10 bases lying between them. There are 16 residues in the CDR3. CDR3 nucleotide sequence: TGTGCTAGTGGTTTGGTACGGGACGCCGGGGCCAACGTCCTGACTTTC. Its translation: CASGLVRDAGANVLTF. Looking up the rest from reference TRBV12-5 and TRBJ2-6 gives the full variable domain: DARVTQTPRHKVTEMGQEVTMRCQPILGHNTVFWYRQTMMQGLELLAYFRNRAPLDDSGMPKDRFSAEMPDATLATLKIQPSEPRDSAVYFCASGLVRDAGANVLTFGAGSRLTVL.

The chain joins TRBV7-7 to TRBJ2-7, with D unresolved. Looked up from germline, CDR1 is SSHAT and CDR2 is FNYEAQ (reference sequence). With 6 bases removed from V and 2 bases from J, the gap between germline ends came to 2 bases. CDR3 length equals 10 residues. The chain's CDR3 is CASRTYEQYF. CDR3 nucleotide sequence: TGTGCCAGCAGGACCTACGAGCAGTACTTC.

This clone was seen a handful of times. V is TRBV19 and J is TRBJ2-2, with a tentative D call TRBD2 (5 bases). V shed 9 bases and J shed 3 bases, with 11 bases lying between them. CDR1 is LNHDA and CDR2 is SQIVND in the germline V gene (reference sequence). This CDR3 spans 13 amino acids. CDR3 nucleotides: TGTGCCAGCGAAGAGAGGGACACCGGGGAGCTGTTTTTT. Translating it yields CASEERDTGELFF.

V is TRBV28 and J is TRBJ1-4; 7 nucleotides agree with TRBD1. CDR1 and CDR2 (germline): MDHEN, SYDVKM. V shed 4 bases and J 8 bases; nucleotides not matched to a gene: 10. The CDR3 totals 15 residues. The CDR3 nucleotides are TGTGCCAGCAGTTCCTACGGAACAGGGGAAGAAAAACTGTTTTTT. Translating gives CASSSYGTGEEKLFF.

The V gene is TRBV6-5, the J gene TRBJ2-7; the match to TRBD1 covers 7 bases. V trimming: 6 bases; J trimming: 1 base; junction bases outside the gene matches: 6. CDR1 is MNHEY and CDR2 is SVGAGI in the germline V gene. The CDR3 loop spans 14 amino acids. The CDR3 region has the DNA TGTGCCAGCAGGCGACCGGGACAGTCCTACGAGCAGTACTTC. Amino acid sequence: CASRRPGQSYEQYF.